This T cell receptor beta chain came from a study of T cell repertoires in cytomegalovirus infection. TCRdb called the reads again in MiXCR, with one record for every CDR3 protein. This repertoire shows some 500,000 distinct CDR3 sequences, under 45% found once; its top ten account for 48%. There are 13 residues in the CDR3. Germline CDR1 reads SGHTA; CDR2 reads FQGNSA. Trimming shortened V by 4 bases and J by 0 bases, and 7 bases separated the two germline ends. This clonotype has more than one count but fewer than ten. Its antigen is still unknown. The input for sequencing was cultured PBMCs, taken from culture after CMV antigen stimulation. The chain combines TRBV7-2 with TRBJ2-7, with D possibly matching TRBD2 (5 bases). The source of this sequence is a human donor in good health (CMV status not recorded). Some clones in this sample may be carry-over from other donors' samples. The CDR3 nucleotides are TGTGCCAGCAGCTCCGGGGACTCCTACGAGCAGTACTTC. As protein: CASSSGDSYEQYF. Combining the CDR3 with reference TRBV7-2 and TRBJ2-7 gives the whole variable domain GAGVSQSPSNKVTEKGKDVELRCDPISGHTALYWYRQSLGQGLEFLIYFQGNSAPDKSGLPSDRFSAERTGGSVSTLTIQRTQQEDSAVYLCASSSGDSYEQYFGPGTRLTVT.